These T cell receptor beta chains were read from a single sample in a study of shared clonotypes between healthy human individuals. Assay used: immunoSEQ multiplex PCR; TCRdb lists only in-frame clones, some missing. The repertoire holds 2 million to 2.5 million clones, around 93% seen once, with around 0.38% in the top ten. Sequencing input: naive CD4+ T cells from PBMCs. These receptors originate from a man aged 18 to 35 in good health. Some clones in this sample may be carry-over from other donors' samples. Each CDR3 is given with its conserved first and last residue. The order of the fields is J gene, V gene, CDR3 length, clone size, D gene, CDR3 protein, CDR3 DNA. A D gene is named only where the DNA matches it firmly. Rows may omit the clone size; those that give it use once, few, many or a size class.

TRBJ1-4 | TRBV14 | 13 | NA | NA | CASSRQSNEKLFF | TGTGCCAGCAGCCGACAATCTAATGAAAAACTGTTTTTT
TRBJ2-3 | TRBV6-5 | 13 | NA | NA | CATTPGGTDTQYF | TGTGCCACCACCCCGGGGGGCACAGATACGCAGTATTTT
TRBJ2-1 | TRBV15 | 14 | NA | TRBD1 | CATSKDRTYNEQFF | TGTGCCACCAGCAAGGACAGGACCTACAATGAGCAGTTCTTC
TRBJ2-5 | TRBV29-1 | 13 | NA | NA | CSVLKELQETQYF | TGCAGCGTCTTAAAGGAATTACAAGAGACCCAGTACTTC
TRBJ1-3 | TRBV7-9 | 15 | NA | NA | CASSLAPNEGNTIYF | TGTGCCAGCAGCTTAGCGCCGAACGAGGGAAACACCATATATTTT
TRBJ1-1 | TRBV5-1 | 13 | NA | NA | CASRGHPNTEAFF | TGCGCCAGCAGGGGACATCCAAACACTGAAGCTTTCTTT
TRBJ1-5 | TRBV28 | 15 | NA | NA | CASTKREGLRGPQHF | TGTGCCAGCACCAAAAGGGAGGGCCTGAGGGGGCCCCAGCATTTT
TRBJ2-1 | TRBV2 | 14 | NA | NA | CASTKGDGYNEQFF | TGTGCCAGCACCAAAGGGGACGGCTACAATGAGCAGTTCTTC
TRBJ2-6 | TRBV27 | 18 | once | NA | CASSTRQAVGSGANVLTF | TGTGCCAGCAGTACCCGACAGGCAGTGGGCTCTGGGGCCAACGTCCTGACTTTC
TRBJ2-3 | TRBV18 | 15 | NA | NA | CASSSIAGGSDTQYF | TGTGCCAGCTCTTCAATTGCGGGTGGTTCAGATACGCAGTATTTT